This T cell receptor (beta chain) was documented in a study of response to subunit inactivated influenza vaccine. Study findings and constraints: That few new T cells are recruited by each seasonal influenza vaccination was the authors' suggestion.

TCRdb passed the RT-PCR reads through MiXCR, listing each CDR3 protein once. The sample includes around 190,000 distinct CDR3 sequences, approximately 8.7% of them seen just once. Points on this clonotype: Its antigen remains unidentified. A read error is possible here, since a much larger clone lies one base away.

This specimen consisted of non-naive T cells sorted from PBMCs, obtained on the day of vaccination. This clonotype was sampled from a man in his fifties or sixties who received an inactivated influenza vaccine.

The CDR3 spells CSARDGVGTDTQYF. The CDR3 region has the DNA TGCAGTGCTAGAGACGGCGTGGGCACAGATACGCAGTATTTT. The chain carries TRBV20-1 and TRBJ2-3, with D uncertain. V lost 0 bases and J lost 1, with 8 bases in between. The CDR3 is made up of 14 amino acids. Germline V gene data show CDR1 as DFQATT and CDR2 as SNEGSKA (reference sequence).